Included here is one TCR beta chain sequence, with context. The antigen is not known. Other nucleotide sequences in the sample specify the same CDR3. This entry comes from a study of cytomegalovirus exposure and HLA in healthy donors. The PCR used 60 Vbeta and 13 Jbeta primers. Per the authors' pipeline: As a later analysis found, there were 70 million to 90 million unique TCR beta chains, of which roughly 11 million were shared. Some clones are missing from TCRdb's copy, which holds only in-frame ones; the method was immunoSEQ multiplex PCR. V and J calls and clone size follow that table, whereas D and trimming were derived from the DNA. Of roughly 60,000 clones detected, 70% to 85% appear once; the ten largest clones hold more than 3%. Study outcomes and limitations: When analyzed later, a missense DCLRE1C variant was found to be linked to TCR beta V- and J-gene trimming. HLA restriction was apparent for most CMV-associated TCR beta chains in a later analysis. When analyzed later, the rates of TCR association showed variation by HLA locus, with DRB1 the most and HLA-C the fewest.

The length of the CDR3 is 15 residues. After removal of 5 bases from V and 4 bases from J, the junction contained 10 bases not matched to a gene. The germline V gene has CDR1 SGHNT and CDR2 YENEEA. The sequenced sample consisted of PBMCs. The rearrangement uses TRBV11-3 and TRBJ2-7; 8 nucleotides agree with TRBD1. The clonotype originates from a woman between 35 and 50 years old in good health and CMV-seropositive. The CDR3 protein is CASSARGQEGYEQYF. CDR3 in DNA: TGTGCCAGCAGCGCTAGGGGACAGGAGGGATACGAGCAGTACTTC.